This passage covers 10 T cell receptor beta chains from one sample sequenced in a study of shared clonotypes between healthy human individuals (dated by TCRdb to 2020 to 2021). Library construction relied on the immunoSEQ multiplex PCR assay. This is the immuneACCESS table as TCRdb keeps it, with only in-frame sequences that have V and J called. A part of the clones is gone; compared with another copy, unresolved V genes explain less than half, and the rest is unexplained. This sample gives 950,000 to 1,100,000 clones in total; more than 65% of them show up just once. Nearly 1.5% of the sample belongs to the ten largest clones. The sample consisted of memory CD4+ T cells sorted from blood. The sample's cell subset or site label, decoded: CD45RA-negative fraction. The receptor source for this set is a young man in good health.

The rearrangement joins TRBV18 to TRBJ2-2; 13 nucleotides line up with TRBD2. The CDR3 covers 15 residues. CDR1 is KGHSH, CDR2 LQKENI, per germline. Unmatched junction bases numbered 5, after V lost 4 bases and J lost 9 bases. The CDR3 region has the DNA TGTGCCAGCTCACGCACTAGCGGGAGGGACCGGGAGCTGTTTTTT. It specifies CASSRTSGRDRELFF.

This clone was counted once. The CDR3 DNA reads TGTGCCAGCAGTTGGGGGGTCGGCCAAGATACGCAGTATTTT. The encoded protein is CASSWGVGQDTQYF. V gene TRBV6-6 combines with J gene TRBJ2-3, with D perhaps matching TRBD2 (6 bases). In germline, CDR1 is MNHNY, CDR2 SVGAGI (reference sequence). The CDR3 extends over 14 amino acids. V was cut by 4 bases and J by 5 bases, with 13 bases left in between.

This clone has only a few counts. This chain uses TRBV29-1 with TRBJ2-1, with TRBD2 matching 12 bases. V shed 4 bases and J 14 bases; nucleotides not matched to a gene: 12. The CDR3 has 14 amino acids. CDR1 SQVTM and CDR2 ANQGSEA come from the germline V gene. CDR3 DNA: TGCAGCGTTGCTCCCGCAGCTAGCGGGGGGGCCGAGTTCTTC. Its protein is CSVAPAASGGAEFF.

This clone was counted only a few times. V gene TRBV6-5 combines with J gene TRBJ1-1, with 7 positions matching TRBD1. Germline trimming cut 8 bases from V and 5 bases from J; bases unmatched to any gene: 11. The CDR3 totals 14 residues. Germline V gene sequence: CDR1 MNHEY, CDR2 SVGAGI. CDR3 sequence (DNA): TGTGCCAGCTTCCCTCAGGGGGGGATGACTGAAGCTTTCTTT. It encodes CASFPQGGMTEAFF.

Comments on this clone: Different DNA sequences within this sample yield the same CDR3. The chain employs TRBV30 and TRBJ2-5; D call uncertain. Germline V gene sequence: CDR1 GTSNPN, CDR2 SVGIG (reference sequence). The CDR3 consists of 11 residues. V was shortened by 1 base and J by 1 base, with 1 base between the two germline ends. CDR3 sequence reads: CAWSGQETQYF. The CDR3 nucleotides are TGTGCCTGGAGTGGCCAAGAGACCCAGTACTTC.

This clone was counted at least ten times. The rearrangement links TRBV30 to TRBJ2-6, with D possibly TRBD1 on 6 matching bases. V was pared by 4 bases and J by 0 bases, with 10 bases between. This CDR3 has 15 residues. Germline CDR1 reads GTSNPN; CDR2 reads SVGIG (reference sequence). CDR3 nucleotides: TGTGCCTGGACCCAGGACAGCTCTGGGGCCAACGTCCTGACTTTC. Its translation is CAWTQDSSGANVLTF. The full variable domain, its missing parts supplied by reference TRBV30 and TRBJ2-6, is SQTIHQWPATLVQPVGSPLSLECTVEGTSNPNLYWYRQAAGRGLQLLFYSVGIGQISSEVPQNLSASRPQDRQFILSSKKLLLSDSGFYLCAWTQDSSGANVLTFGAGSRLTVL.

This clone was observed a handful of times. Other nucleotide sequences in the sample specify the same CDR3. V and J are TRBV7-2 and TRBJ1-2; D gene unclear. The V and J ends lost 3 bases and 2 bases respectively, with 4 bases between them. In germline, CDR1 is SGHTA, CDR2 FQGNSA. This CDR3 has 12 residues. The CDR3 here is CASSFVNYGYTF. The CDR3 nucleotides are TGTGCCAGCAGCTTTGTGAACTATGGCTACACCTTC.

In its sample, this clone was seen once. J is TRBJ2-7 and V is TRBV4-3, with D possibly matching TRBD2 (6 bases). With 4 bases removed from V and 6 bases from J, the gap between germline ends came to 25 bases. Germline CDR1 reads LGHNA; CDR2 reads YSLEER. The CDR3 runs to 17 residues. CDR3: CASSPKFGEWLGGEQYF. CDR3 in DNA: TGCGCCAGCAGCCCAAAGTTTGGGGAATGGCTCGGGGGCGAGCAGTACTTC.

The CDR3 protein is CASSQDPRGQSPLHF. For the CDR3, the DNA is TGTGCCAGCAGCCAAGACCCCAGGGGGCAATCACCCCTCCACTTT. The genes are TRBV4-2 and TRBJ1-6, with TRBD1 identical over 8 bases. Trimming removed 0 bases from V and 10 bases from J; junction bases left unmatched: 5. CDR1 is LGHNA, CDR2 YNFKEQ, per germline. The CDR3 extends over 15 amino acids.

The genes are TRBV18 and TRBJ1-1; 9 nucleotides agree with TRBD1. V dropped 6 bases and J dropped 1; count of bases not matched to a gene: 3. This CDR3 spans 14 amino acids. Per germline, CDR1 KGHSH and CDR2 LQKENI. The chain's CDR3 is CASSSTGGNTEAFF. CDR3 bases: TGTGCCAGCTCTTCGACAGGGGGGAACACTGAAGCTTTCTTT.